The entry below describes one T cell receptor beta chain. Its antigen remains unidentified. No base qualities exist here, and no much larger clone lies one base off it. This sample was included in a study of post-analysis software for immune sequencing data (dated by TCRdb to 2015 to 2017). At the level of the whole study: Disease courses on record covered relapsing-remitting, secondary progressive and progressive-relapsing multiple sclerosis, though some patients had no subtype annotation. The patient repertoires were compared against approximately twelve previously published healthy control repertoires obtained from donors aged about 6 to 26 years. A subset of samples was prepared in parallel using single-end sample barcoding, then pooled and co-amplified after Illumina adapter ligation.

Points the paper makes about the study in general: Significantly lower normalized Chao1 diversity was found in multiple sclerosis patients than in controls, suggesting substantial peripheral T-cell clonal expansion. Direct clustering with F measure revealed strong co-clustering of samples prepared in the same batch, which led to a batch-effect correction. The multiple sclerosis patient group was slightly younger than the control group. Several TRBV segments, including TRBV5-6, TRBV5-1 and TRBV20-1, were significantly more frequent in patients than controls.

Via the germline V gene (reference sequence), CDR1 is DFQATT and CDR2 SNEGSKA. V loses 2 bases of germline sequence and J loses 2 bases, and the interval between the two ends is 7 bases. The CDR3 measures 14 amino acids from cysteine to phenylalanine. The read is trimmed to its CDR3 DNA, 42 bases read in frame from base 1. The library was prepared using PCR. The sequencing machine was an Illumina HiSeq 2500. To reduce PCR and sequencing biases, unique molecular identifiers were built into the TCR beta cDNA libraries. Every 1 to 10 million input T cells yielded about 500,000 cDNA molecules, meaning each molecule approximated one T cell. Patient libraries were prepared and sequenced with the same protocol used for the earlier healthy control dataset. Within a given batch, samples were prepared together, multiplexed and sequenced on the same HiSeq lane. Under the source paper's analysis protocol: Raw barcoded reads were processed with MIGEC, discarding single-read molecular identifier groups before consensus assembly and CDR3 extraction. Clonotype tables were post-analysed with VDJtools, and diversity was normalized by down-sampling all datasets to the smallest sample size. To correct batch-related cross-sample contamination, repertoire overlap clustering matched CDR3 amino acid sequences but not nucleotide sequences. TCRdb reanalyzed the raw reads on its own, using fastp at Q25 for trimming and MiXCR for clone calling, and kept in-frame beta chains. Entries that share a CDR3 protein sequence are merged under the most common genes and DNA. For this entry, the V and J calls and clone size follow TCRdb and not the study's own pipeline. This sample comprises about 800,000 distinct CDR3 sequences, about 32% of them detected only once. The ten biggest clones cover 0.56% of the sample.

To demonstrate the VDJtools post-analysis software, TCR beta repertoires were profiled from the peripheral blood of 13 young patients with multiple sclerosis. The multiple sclerosis patients were children and adolescents between roughly 6 and 16 years of age. Sequenced: blood. Recombination joined TRBV20-1 with TRBJ2-6, with no confidently assigned D gene. This receptor was identified in a girl under 18 with multiple sclerosis. For the CDR3, the sequence is CSARRLPGANVLTF. The DNA is as follows: TGCAGTGCTAGAAGGCTACCTGGGGCCAACGTCCTGACTTTC.